The sequence of this TCR beta chain was determined in a study of cytomegalovirus exposure and HLA in healthy donors. A single count supports this clone. Its antigen is not identified. The study, taken as a whole, reports: In a later analysis, HLA-associated TCR beta chains were more clonally expanded than equally common others. A few V segments could not be told apart, such as TRBV6-2 and TRBV6-3, and were left out.

Losses at the gene ends were 3 bases for V and 1 base for J; bases not matched to a gene: 8. Germline V gives CDR1 SGHTA, CDR2 FQGNSA. The length of the CDR3 is 16 residues. The PCR contained 60 Vbeta and 13 Jbeta primers. Original data processing: Approximately 86 million unique TCR beta chains, 10 million to 14 million shared, were counted in a later analysis. The data were produced by immunoSEQ multiplex PCR, yet TCRdb's version contains in-frame clones alone and is incomplete. The D gene and trimming were derived from the DNA, and the V and J assignments and clone size from that table. Among some 84,000 clones listed, around four fifths were seen once.

This clonotype originated in a boy aged 5-17 years in good health and CMV-seronegative. Sequenced input: PBMCs. This rearrangement joins TRBV7-2 to TRBJ1-1; 7 positions agree with TRBD1. CDR3 sequence reads: CASSFPKGARNTEAFF. The CDR3 DNA sequence: TGTGCCAGCAGCTTCCCGAAGGGGGCGAGGAACACTGAAGCTTTCTTT.